Sequencing of this T cell receptor (beta chain) was carried out in a study of T cell repertoires in cytomegalovirus infection. Study details: Selection of CMV epitopes for the study included recently identified HLA-C-restricted and well-studied HLA-B-restricted ones. Public TCR beta signatures indicated both CMV infection and matching HLA type. Broader study findings: Cumulative frequency (of public TCR beta family members) identified carriers of CMV plus the relevant HLA. In two of eight donors, the top clonotype was HLA-C-restricted CMV-specific.

CDR1 is LGHDT and CDR2 is YNNKEL in the germline V gene (reference sequence). With 1 base removed from V and 3 bases from J, the gap between germline ends came to 19 bases. The CDR3 extends over 17 amino acids. This clonotype showed up just a few times. Its antigen is still unknown. One entry per CDR3 protein results from TCRdb running MiXCR on the reads. The sample includes around 770,000 distinct CDR3 sequences, about 28% of them seen just once. V usage is TRBV3-1 and J usage is TRBJ2-7; tentative D call: TRBD2 (6 bases). The source is a human donor in good health (CMV status not recorded). Some clones in this sample may be carry-over from other donors' samples. The material was cultured CD8+ T cells from PBMCs, obtained from culture after CMV antigen stimulation. DNA for the CDR3: TGTGCCAGCAGCCAAGGCCCGCTAGCGTGGGGAGTCTACGAGCAGTACTTC. As protein: CASSQGPLAWGVYEQYF.